This T cell receptor (beta chain) was recovered during a study of T-cell reconstitution after alpha-beta-depleted transplantation in children. General study findings and limits: It was newly produced T cells that mostly accounted for T-cell counts and diversity one year after transplant. Expanded graft clones numbering several hundred reportedly gave rise to alpha-beta T cells about two months after transplant. Surviving recipient T cells and thymic progenitors underlay high day-60 TCRbeta diversity in some patients.

Trimming took 2 bases from V and 4 from J; bases not matched to a gene: 3. The germline V gene has CDR1 SGHDT and CDR2 YYEEEE. The CDR3 is made up of 15 amino acids. Preparing the TCRbeta library involved the use of unique molecular identifiers. Each CDR3 protein gets one entry after TCRdb re-called the PCR reads with MiXCR. This sample has about 980,000 distinct CDR3 sequences, with about 29% found just once. This clonotype has at least ten counts. Its antigen is unknown. The sequences come from PBMCs, mostly from graft donor cells, collected 360 days after TCRalphabeta/CD19-depleted stem cell transplant. This sequence was found in a boy under two years old who had a stem cell transplant for SCID, so the T cells may come from the graft donor. The chain has TRBV5-6 and TRBJ2-1; 10 bases are a match to TRBD2. The CDR3 sequence: CASSLAGGLYNEQFF. CDR3 DNA: TGTGCCAGCAGCTTAGCGGGGGGGCTGTACAATGAGCAGTTCTTC.